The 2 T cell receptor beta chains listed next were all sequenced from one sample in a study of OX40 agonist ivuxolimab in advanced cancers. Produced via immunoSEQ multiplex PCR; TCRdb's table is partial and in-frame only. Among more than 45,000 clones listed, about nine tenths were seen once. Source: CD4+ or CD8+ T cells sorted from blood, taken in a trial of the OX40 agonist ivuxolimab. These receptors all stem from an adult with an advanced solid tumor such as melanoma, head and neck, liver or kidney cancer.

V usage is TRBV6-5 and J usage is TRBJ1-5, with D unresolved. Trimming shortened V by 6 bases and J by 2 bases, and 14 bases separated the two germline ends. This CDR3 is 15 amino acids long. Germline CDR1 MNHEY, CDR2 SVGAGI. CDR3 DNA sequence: TGTGCCAGCAGACACGGTGCGGCGGGCAATCAGCCCCAGCATTTT. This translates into CASRHGAAGNQPQHF.

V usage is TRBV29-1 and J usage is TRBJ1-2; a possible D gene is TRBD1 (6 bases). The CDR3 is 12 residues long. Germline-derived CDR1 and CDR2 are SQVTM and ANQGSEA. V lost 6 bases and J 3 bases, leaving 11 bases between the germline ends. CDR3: CSVAEGDYGYTF. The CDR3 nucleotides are TGCAGCGTGGCAGAGGGGGACTATGGCTACACCTTC.